This TCR beta chain was profiled in a study of OX40 agonist ivuxolimab in advanced cancers. Study background: Dose-escalation patients' cancers were hepatocellular carcinoma, melanoma, renal cell or head and neck cancer.

Measured with immunoSEQ multiplex PCR; TCRdb has only the in-frame clones, and not every one. The data show tens of thousands of clones, around 93% seen once. Per germline, CDR1 MGHRA and CDR2 YSYEKL. With 4 bases clipped from V and 8 bases from J, the junction kept 6 bases outside the gene matches. The CDR3 loop spans 13 amino acids. The specimen comprised CD4+ or CD8+ T cells sorted from blood, sampled in a trial of the OX40 agonist ivuxolimab. The rearrangement uses TRBV4-1 and TRBJ1-2, with 8 bases that match TRBD1. This sequence originates from an adult with an advanced solid tumor such as melanoma, head and neck, liver or kidney cancer. CDR3 nucleotide sequence: TGCGCCAGCAGCCTTGGACAGGGTAGGGGCTACACCTTC. This encodes CASSLGQGRGYTF.